This T cell receptor (beta chain) emerged from a study of T-cell memory formation after mild COVID-19. At the level of the study: There were largely donor-specific TCR clusters.

TCRdb independently ran MiXCR on the 5' RACE reads; one entry per CDR3 protein. The sample consists of about 470,000 distinct CDR3 sequences, about 18% of them appearing once. The ends lost 5 bases at V and 9 bases at J; junction bases unmatched: 11. Looked up from germline, CDR1 is SGDLS and CDR2 is YYNGEE. The CDR3 runs to 14 residues. The origin of this receptor is an adult woman who had mild COVID-19 (a few samples of this study predate the infection). Cell type and time point are not known. The rearrangement links TRBV9 to TRBJ2-4, with 7 bases fitting TRBD2. Material for sequencing was PBMCs or a T cell subset sorted from them (not recorded which). CDR3 nucleotides: TGTGCCAGCAGTGGCGGGAGCCTTGGGAGCATTCAGTACTTC. Amino acid sequence: CASSGGSLGSIQYF.